This T cell receptor beta chain originates from a study of blood T cell repertoires in COVID-19. Study-level information: T cells, B-cell-depleted T cells, or PBMCs supplied cDNA or gDNA.

This clone was seen once. V was clipped by 3 bases and J by 8 bases, with 13 bases between them. The V gene's germline CDR1 is SEHNR and CDR2 FQNEAQ (reference sequence). CDR3 length: 13 amino acids. Profiled with immunoSEQ multiplex PCR; TCRdb holds only in-frame clones, not every one. This sample yields nearly 400,000 clones, of which around nine tenths are seen a single time; 1.7% belongs to the top ten. Allocation to cohorts depended on clinical history reported by the participants. This TCR was sampled from a woman aged 30 to 39 who had recovered from COVID-19. The V call is TRBV7-9, the J call TRBJ1-2; perhaps TRBD1 as D (5 bases). Sample: PBMCs or T cells enriched from blood (not recorded which). CDR3 in DNA: TGTGCCAGCAGCTTTTTGTCAGGGCTCGGCTACACCTTC. Translation: CASSFLSGLGYTF.